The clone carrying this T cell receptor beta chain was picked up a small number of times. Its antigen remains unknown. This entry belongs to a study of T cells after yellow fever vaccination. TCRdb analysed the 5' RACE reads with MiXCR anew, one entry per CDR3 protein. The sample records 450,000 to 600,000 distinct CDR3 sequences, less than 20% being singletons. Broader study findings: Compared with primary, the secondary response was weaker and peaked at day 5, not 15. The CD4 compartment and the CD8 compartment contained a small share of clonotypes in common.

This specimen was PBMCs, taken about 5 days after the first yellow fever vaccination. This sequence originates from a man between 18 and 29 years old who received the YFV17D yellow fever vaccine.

The CDR3 reads CASSLEVGYYNEQFF. The CDR3 coding sequence is TGCGCCAGCAGCTTGGAGGTGGGGTACTACAATGAGCAGTTCTTC. The chain couples TRBV5-1 to TRBJ2-1; D unresolved. V was trimmed by 0 bases and J by 3 bases, leaving 10 bases between them. CDR1 SGHRS and CDR2 YFSETQ come from the germline V gene. There are 15 residues in the CDR3.